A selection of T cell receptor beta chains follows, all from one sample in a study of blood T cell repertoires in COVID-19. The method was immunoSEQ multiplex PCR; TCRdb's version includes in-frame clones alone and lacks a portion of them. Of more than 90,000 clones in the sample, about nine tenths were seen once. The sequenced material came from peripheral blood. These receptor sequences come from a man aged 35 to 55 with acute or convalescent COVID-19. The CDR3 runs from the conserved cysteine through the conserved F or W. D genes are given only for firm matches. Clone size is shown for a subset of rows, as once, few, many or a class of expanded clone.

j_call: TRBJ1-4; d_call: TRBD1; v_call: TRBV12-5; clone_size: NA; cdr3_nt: TGTGCTAGTGGCTTCTACACAGGGGGGCATGAAAAACTGTTTTTT; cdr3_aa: CASGFYTGGHEKLFF
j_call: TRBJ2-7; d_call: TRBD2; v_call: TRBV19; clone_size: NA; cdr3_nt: TGTGCCAGTAGTATAGATCTTCTAGCGGGCCTCTACGAGCAGTACTTC; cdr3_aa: CASSIDLLAGLYEQYF
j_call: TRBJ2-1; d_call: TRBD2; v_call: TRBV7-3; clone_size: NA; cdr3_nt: TGTGCCAGCAGCCCCCGCGAAGCGGGGGGGCACAATGAGCAGTTCTTC; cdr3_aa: CASSPREAGGHNEQFF
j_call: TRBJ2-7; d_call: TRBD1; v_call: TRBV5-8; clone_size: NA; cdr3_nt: TGTGCCAGCAGCTTGGGACAGGGAGTTTACGAGCAGTACTTC; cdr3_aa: CASSLGQGVYEQYF
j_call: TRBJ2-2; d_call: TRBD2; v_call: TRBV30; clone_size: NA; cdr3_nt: TGTGCCTGGAGTGGCCCGACACTAGCGGGAGCTATCGGGGAGCTGTTTTTT; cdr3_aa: CAWSGPTLAGAIGELFF
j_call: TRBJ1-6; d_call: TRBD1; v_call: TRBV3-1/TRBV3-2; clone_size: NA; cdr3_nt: TGTGCCAGCAGCCCTTTGACAGGGGGGAGGTCACCCCTCCACTTT; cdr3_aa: CASSPLTGGRSPLHF
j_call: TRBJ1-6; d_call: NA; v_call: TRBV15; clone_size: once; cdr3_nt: TGTGCCACCAGCAGAGATCCCCCAGGGGAGTTCTATTCACCCCTCCACTTT; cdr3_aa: CATSRDPPGEFYSPLHF
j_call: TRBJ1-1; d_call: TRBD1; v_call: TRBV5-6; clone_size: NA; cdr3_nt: TGTGCCAGCAGCTTGGCTAGGACAGGGTGGAACACTGAAGCTTTCTTT; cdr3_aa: CASSLARTGWNTEAFF
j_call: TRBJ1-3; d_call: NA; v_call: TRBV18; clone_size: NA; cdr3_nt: TGTGCCAGCTCACCATCTGGGGGGGGATCTGGAAACACCATATATTTT; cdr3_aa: CASSPSGGGSGNTIYF
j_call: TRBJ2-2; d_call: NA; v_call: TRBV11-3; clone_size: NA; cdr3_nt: TGTGCCAGCAGCCAAGGTTCGCAGGGGCGAACCGGGGAGCTGTTTTTT; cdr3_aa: CASSQGSQGRTGELFF
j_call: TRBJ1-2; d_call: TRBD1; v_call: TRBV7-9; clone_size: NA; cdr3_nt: TGTGCCAGCAGCCCCCGGACAGGGGGCTACACCTTC; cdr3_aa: CASSPRTGGYTF
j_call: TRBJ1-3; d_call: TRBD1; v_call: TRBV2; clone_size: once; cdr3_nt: TGTGCCAGCAGTGTTACAGGGGAGACTGGAAACACCATATATTTT; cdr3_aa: CASSVTGETGNTIYF
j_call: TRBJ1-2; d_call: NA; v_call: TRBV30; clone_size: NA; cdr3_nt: TGTGCCTGGAGGTGGGGCGGCTATGGCTACACCTTC; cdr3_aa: CAWRWGGYGYTF
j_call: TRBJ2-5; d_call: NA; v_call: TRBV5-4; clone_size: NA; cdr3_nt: TGTGCCAGCAGCTTCGCTCCAGGTCAGGGGGAGACCCAGTACTTC; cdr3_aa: CASSFAPGQGETQYF
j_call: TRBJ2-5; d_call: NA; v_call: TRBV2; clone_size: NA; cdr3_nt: TGTGCCAGCAGCGTCGACAGGAGCCGACAAGAGACCCAGTACTTC; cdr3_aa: CASSVDRSRQETQYF
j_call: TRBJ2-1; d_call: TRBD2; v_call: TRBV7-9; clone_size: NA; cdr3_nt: TGTGCCAGCAGCCAACTAGCGGGAACTGCCTACAATGAGCAGTTCTTC; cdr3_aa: CASSQLAGTAYNEQFF
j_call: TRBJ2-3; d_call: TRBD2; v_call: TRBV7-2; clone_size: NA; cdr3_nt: TGTGCCAGCAGCTTGAGGCTAGCGGGTGGAGATACGCAGTATTTT; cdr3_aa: CASSLRLAGGDTQYF
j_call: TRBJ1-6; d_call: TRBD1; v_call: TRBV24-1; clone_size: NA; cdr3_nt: TGTGCCACCAGTGCTCCCGCGGCCAGGGGGCATTCACCCCTCCACTTT; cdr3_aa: CATSAPAARGHSPLHF
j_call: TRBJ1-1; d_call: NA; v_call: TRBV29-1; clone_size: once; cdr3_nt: TGCAGCGCTATAGCCGACAGCCTGAACACTGAAGCTTTCTTT; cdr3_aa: CSAIADSLNTEAFF
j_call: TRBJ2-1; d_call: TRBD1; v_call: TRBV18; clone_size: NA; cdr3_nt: TGTGCCAGCTCACCAAGGACAGGGTTGGACAATGAGCAGTTCTTC; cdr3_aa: CASSPRTGLDNEQFF
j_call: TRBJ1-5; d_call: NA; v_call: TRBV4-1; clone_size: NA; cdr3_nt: TGCGCCAGCAGCCAAAAGGGACACCAGCCCCAGCATTTT; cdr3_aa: CASSQKGHQPQHF
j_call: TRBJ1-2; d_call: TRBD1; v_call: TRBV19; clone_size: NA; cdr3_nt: TGTGCCAGTAGTCAGAACCAGGGACAGCAATATGGCTACACCTTC; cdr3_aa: CASSQNQGQQYGYTF
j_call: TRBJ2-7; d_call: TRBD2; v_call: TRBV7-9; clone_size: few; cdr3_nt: TGTGCCAGCAGCTCCACGGGGGGGGCTTACGAGCAGTACTTC; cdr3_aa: CASSSTGGAYEQYF
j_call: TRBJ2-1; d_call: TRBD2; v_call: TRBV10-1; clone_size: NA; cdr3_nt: TGCGCCAGCAGTGGGGCGGGCGGGAGAGGGAGCACCTACAATGAGCAGTTCTTC; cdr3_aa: CASSGAGGRGSTYNEQFF
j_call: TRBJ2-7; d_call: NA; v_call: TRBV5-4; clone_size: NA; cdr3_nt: TGTGCCAGCAGTTTGGCAGGTTTCTCCTACGAGCAGTACTTC; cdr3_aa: CASSLAGFSYEQYF
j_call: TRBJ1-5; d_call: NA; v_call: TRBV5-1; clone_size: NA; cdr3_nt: TGCGCCAGCAGCTTGGCCCGAGGCCAGCCCCAGCATTTT; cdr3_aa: CASSLARGQPQHF
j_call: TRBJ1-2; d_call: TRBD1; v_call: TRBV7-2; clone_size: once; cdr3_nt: TGTGCCAGCAGCCCTCCTACAGGGGCCGACCTCTATGGCTACACCTTC; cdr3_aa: CASSPPTGADLYGYTF
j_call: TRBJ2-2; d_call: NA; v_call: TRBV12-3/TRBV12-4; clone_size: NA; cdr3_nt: TGTGCCAGCAGTTCCAATCGGGAGCTGTTTTTT; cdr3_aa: CASSSNRELFF
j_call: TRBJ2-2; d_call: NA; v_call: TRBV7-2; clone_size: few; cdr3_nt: TGTGCCAGCACCACTAGGAACACCGGGGAGCTGTTTTTT; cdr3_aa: CASTTRNTGELFF
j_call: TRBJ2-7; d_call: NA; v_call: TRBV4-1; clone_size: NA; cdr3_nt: TGCGCCAGCAGCCAATCGAGGACAAACTTCGAGCAGTACTTC; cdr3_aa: CASSQSRTNFEQYF
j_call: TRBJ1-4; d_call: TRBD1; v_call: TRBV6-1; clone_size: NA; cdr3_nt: TGTGCCAGCAGTGAGGCAGGGGGTATCCTTGAAAAACTGTTTTTT; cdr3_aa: CASSEAGGILEKLFF
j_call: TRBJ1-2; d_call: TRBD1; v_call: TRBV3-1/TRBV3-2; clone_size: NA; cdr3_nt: TGTGCCAGCAGCCCCCCGGTGAGGGGGCTCTGGGGCTACACCTTC; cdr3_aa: CASSPPVRGLWGYTF
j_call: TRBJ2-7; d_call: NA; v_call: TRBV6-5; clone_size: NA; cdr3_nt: TGTGCCAGCAGTTCCAGGGTTGGTGTCTACGAGCAGTACTTC; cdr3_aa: CASSSRVGVYEQYF
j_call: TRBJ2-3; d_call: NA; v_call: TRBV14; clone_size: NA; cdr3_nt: TGTGCCAGCAGCCAATTTACGGGTACTAGCACAGATACGCAGTATTTT; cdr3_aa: CASSQFTGTSTDTQYF
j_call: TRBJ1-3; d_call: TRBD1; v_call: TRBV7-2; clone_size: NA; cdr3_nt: TGTGCCAGCAGCTATCCCACCGGGACAGGGGACTCTGGAAACACCATATATTTT; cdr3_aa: CASSYPTGTGDSGNTIYF
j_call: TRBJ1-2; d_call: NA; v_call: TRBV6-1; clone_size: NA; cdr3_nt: TGTGCCAGCAGTGAAACCAGGGGAAGACAGAGCTATGGCTACACCTTC; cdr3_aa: CASSETRGRQSYGYTF
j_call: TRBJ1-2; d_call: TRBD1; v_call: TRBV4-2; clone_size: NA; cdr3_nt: TGTGCCAGCAGCCAAGGGGACAGGGGGGGTGGCTACACCTTC; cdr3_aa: CASSQGDRGGGYTF
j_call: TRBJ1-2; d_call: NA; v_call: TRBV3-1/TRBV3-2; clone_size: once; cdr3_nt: TGTGCCAGCAGCCGCGGGACCGATGTCGGCTACACCTTC; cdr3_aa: CASSRGTDVGYTF
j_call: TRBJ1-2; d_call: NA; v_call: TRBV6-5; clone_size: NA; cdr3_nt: TGTGCCAGCAGTTACTCCCGGGGTGGGTTCAATGGCTACACCTTC; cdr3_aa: CASSYSRGGFNGYTF
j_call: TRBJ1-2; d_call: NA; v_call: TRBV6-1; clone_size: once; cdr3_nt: TGTGCCAGCAGTGACAGGGATGGCTACACCTTC; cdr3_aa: CASSDRDGYTF
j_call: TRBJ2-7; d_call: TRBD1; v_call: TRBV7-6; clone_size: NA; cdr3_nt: TGTGCCAGCAGCTCGAAAGGACAGGGAACCTACGAGCAGTACTTC; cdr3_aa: CASSSKGQGTYEQYF
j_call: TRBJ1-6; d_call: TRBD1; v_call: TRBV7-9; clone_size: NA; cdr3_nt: TGTGCCAGCAGCCCCTTGACAGGGAGGTCACCCCTCCACTTT; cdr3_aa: CASSPLTGRSPLHF
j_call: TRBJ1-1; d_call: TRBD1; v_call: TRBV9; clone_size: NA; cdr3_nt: TGTGCCAGCAGCGTGTCCCAGGGGGCTGAAGCTTTCTTT; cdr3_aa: CASSVSQGAEAFF
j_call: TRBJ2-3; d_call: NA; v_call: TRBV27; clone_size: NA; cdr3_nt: TGTGCCAGCAGTCTGCGACAGCTTACCGATACGCAGTATTTT; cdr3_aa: CASSLRQLTDTQYF